This TCR beta chain comes out of a study of PD-1 blockade in classical Hodgkin lymphoma. Study outcomes and limitations: By C4D1, diversity of CD4+ TCRs had risen significantly, whereas that of CD8+ TCRs had not. Reports indicated that newly diagnosed patients had lower baseline TCR diversity than healthy donors did. Sources of repertoire differences remain undefined, possibly disease activity or prior therapy.

Each patient experienced a relapse that followed autologous stem cell transplantation, and brentuximab vedotin exposure varied. Germline V gene data show CDR1 as MGHDK and CDR2 as SYGVNS. V lost 2 bases, J lost 3 bases, and 13 bases lay in between. The CDR3 extends over 15 amino acids. About this clone itself: Its target is not known.

TCRdb's table, derived via immunoSEQ multiplex PCR, lists solely in-frame clones and lacks some. The sample lists about 110,000 clones; roughly nine tenths were seen once. The specimen comprised peripheral blood mononuclear cells (PBMCs), sampled before the second cycle of nivolumab. The V gene is TRBV25-1, the J gene TRBJ1-1; possibly TRBD1 for D (6 bases). This sequence originates from a human donor with classical Hodgkin lymphoma. The CDR3 DNA is TGTGCCAGCAGTGAACAAAGGGGGAGGCACACTGAAGCTTTCTTT. Protein product: CASSEQRGRHTEAFF. The full variable domain, rest sourced from reference TRBV25-1 and TRBJ1-1, is EADIYQTPRYLVIGTGKKITLECSQTMGHDKMYWYQQDPGMELHLIHYSYGVNSTEKGDLSSESTVSRIRTEHFPLTLESARPSHTSQYLCASSEQRGRHTEAFFGQGTRLTVV.